This T cell receptor (beta chain) appears in the sequencing data of a study of cytomegalovirus exposure and HLA in healthy donors (dated by TCRdb to about 2017). General notes on the study: An earlier analysis of several hundred of the donors reported about 290 Gb of sequence data and roughly 110 million unique TCR beta sequences from 150 million to 200 million T cells. Typing coverage varied by locus: about 620-640 donors for A, B, C, DRB1 and DQB1; about 520 for DQA1; about 570 for DPA1; around 450 for DPB1. A later analysis re-analyzed previously published TCR beta repertoires from about 730 donors and added high-resolution HLA genotyping to study TCR occurrence patterns. Among the approximately 430 genotyped donors, 75% to 90% belonged to the genetic ancestry cluster associated with self-reported Caucasian donors. To predict cytomegalovirus infection status, the study combined high-throughput TCR immunosequencing, statistical association of individual TCRs with disease status, and machine learning. Across approximately 420 genotyped donors of the cohort, an average of about 220,000 unique TCR beta nucleotide sequences per donor were sequenced, and 15% to 20% of those sequences were non-productive. Because of strong linkage in the cohort, roughly 5 DR-DQ haplotypes were treated as single units for association and clustering. The later analysis used no new phenotypic data to find candidate immune exposures, relying instead on TCR beta sequences and their occurrence across donors. Donor age, sex, ethnicity and CMV serostatus were compiled alongside the repertoire data. The study profiled the T cell repertoires of 666 subjects by immunosequencing and related them to cytomegalovirus serostatus. A separate validation cohort of some 130 different subjects was used in addition to the 666-subject first cohort. In a later genetic analysis, genome-wide SNP genotypes for about three fifths of the roughly 670 donors were used, and that subset was treated as a discovery cohort. Both class I and class II loci were covered by HLA typing, at four-digit resolution. The aim of the study was to test whether cataloging public T cell receptors could identify signatures of past pathogen exposure. An earlier analysis of 500 to 650 of the donors applied high-throughput TCR beta sequencing to assess whether each TCR beta V gene segment acted as functional or pseudogenic. An early release that covered about 600 HLA-typed donors contained 250 to 350 gigabases of sequencing data and 80 million or so unique TCR sequences. All discovery cohort repertoires had been generated using a single sequencing platform.

Worth noting for this clone: What antigen it recognizes has not been identified. There are no base qualities to consult, and no much larger clone falls within one base.

The cohort was made up of approximately 670 healthy bone marrow donors. Cohort members were all nominally healthy when sampled, although unrecorded immune exposures were likely present. The donor was CMV seropositive and was included in the group of 250 to 300 seropositive cohort members. A peripheral blood sample was provided by each donor, and peripheral blood mononuclear cells were used for TCR beta sequencing. Genomic DNA extraction from the blood cell samples was performed with the Qiagen DNeasy Blood Extraction Kit. Preparation of the library involved the immunoSEQ multiplex PCR assay. For the multiplex PCR, a mixture combining 60 forward primers for TCR Vbeta segments and 13 reverse primers for TCR Jbeta segments was used. The CDR3 region of rearranged TCR beta genes was amplified from genomic DNA by a multiplex PCR assay. Amplified TCR beta libraries were sequenced as 87-base-pair reads on the Illumina HiSeq System. Regarding the original processing steps: A later analysis counted about 82 million unique TCR beta chains across the 550 to 800 repertoires, and roughly 11 million of these chains were shared by at least two donors. To remove PCR and sequencing errors, raw reads were error-corrected and collapsed into unique sequences using a nearest-neighbor algorithm that merged closely related sequences. To assign V, D and J gene segments, CDR3 sequences were aligned to IMGT reference sequences. For a sequence to be retained, a match of at least six nucleotides was required to both a V gene segment and a J gene segment. Rearrangements were classified as productive when the CDR3 lacked stop codons and remained in frame with V and J, and all other rearrangements were classified as non-productive. CDR3 was defined by IMGT convention, running from the second conserved V-encoded cysteine to the conserved J-encoded phenylalanine. The earlier analysis of fewer than 700 of the donors excluded sequences that lacked an unambiguous match to a single V gene segment. In an earlier analysis of approximately 560 of the donors, a V segment was called functional when productive rearrangements were above 56.7%, and segregating when the standard deviation between donors exceeded 5%. A statistical classification framework was built for diagnosing cytomegalovirus status from the catalog of TCR beta chain sequences. In a later analysis, V and J genes were assigned by comparing TCR nucleotide sequences against IMGT/GENE-DB human TR gene sequences. In a later analysis, CDR3 sequences and most-parsimonious VDJ recombination scenarios were assigned using the TCRdist pipeline. A later analysis defined each TCR beta chain by its CDR3 amino acid sequence plus V-gene family, and excluded reads lacking a unique V-gene family. As a way to deal with suspected cross-contamination and a sequencing artifact, a later analysis dropped nearly 600 nucleotide sequences that were highly shared and had low generation probability. In a later analysis, a clonal expansion index for each public chain was calculated from normalized within-repertoire ranks of inferred template counts. A later analysis computed generation probabilities with a VDJ recombination model fitted to out-of-frame rearrangements, and checked the results against IGoR. In a later analysis, hypergeometric tests were used to score TCR-TCR, TCR-HLA and TCR-CMV co-occurrence, with a repertoire-size bias correction applied to TCR pairs. In a later analysis, false discovery rates were estimated by permuting HLA or CMV assignments 20 times. In a later analysis, co-occurring TCRs were grouped with DBSCAN, and TCRdist sequence similarity was added when clustering was performed within HLA-allele-positive subsets. Repertoires with fewer than 30,000 or more than 120,000 public chains, plus five repertoires with anomalous nucleotide sharing, were excluded from co-occurrence clustering. This immuneACCESS table, as held by TCRdb, lists in-frame sequences with V and J called but not all clones. Of the missing ones, under half trace to an unresolved V gene in checked studies; the others have no known cause. V and J calls and clone size are copied from that table; D and trimming were computed from the DNA. The sample has 85,000 to 130,000 clones on record, about 74% of them singletons. The ten biggest clones cover less than 5% of the sample.

V loses 1 base, J loses 6 bases, and the germline ends lie 9 bases apart. There are 13 amino acids in the CDR3, from cysteine to phenylalanine inclusive. The retained sequence is limited to the CDR3, 39 bases, with the frame set at the first base. The germline V gene provides CDR1 MGHRA and CDR2 YSYEKL. What the study reported, not specific to this receptor: Because the 87-base-pair reads could not distinguish some IMGT-functional V segments, including TRBV6-2 and TRBV6-3, those segments were excluded. Compared with the roughly 670-donor mean, donors in an Asian-associated ancestry cluster had fewer N-insertions in productive TCRs, according to a later genetic analysis. Broadly in line with IMGT annotations, most TCR beta V segments showed up in productive rearrangements about 87% or about 30% of the time in an earlier analysis of approximately 600 of the donors. An association between a missense DCLRE1C variant and V-gene and J-gene trimming of TCR beta chains was found in a later genetic analysis and replicated in an independent cohort. Linkage disequilibrium might explain the correlated functional status among segregating V segments, but an unknown experimental factor could not be excluded. Most TCR sequences were seen in very few donors, while some public TCRs were found in many individuals. Because some donors lacked HLA typing at each locus, the association tests relied only on the typed subset. According to a later analysis, parvovirus B19, influenza, CMV and Epstein-Barr virus appeared linked to several top co-occurrence clusters. According to a later analysis, most CMV-associated TCR beta chains appeared to be HLA-restricted, and the HLA associations seemed to be driven largely by CMV exposure. A few of the identified cytomegalovirus-associated TCR beta chains were confirmed in vitro to be specific for cytomegalovirus antigens. A further reported finding was that TCR beta sequences accurately predicted the HLA-A and HLA-B alleles for most subjects in the first cohort. The earlier analysis of 587 of the donors excluded approximately 17 rarely observed V segments, including chromosome 9 orphons, because counts were too low. In a later analysis, the rate of TCR association differed among HLA loci, with DRB1 alleles having the most associated TCRs and HLA-C alleles having the fewest. The authors suggested that the approach could potentially be generalized to other disease states and immunological phenotypes. Only TCR beta chains were sequenced in this cohort, and the absence of alpha or paired-chain data limited detectable features. Sequencing depth was assumed to be roughly uniform across donors in the presence/absence analyses, though that assumption may not hold. In a later analysis, HLA-associated TCR beta chains showed more clonal expansion and lower generation probabilities than non-associated chains that were equally common. CMV serostatus was the only immune exposure information available for the cohort. Assigning TCR associations to individual alleles was difficult when HLA alleles, especially DR and DQ, strongly co-occurred. A total of 164 TCR beta chains were listed by the study as associated with cytomegalovirus. Specific HLA alleles were associated with about 17,000 TCR beta sequences at a false discovery rate of 0.05 in a later analysis. A cluster of highly shared sequence variants was judged likely to be a technical artifact of the sequencing pipeline. The classifier was reported to diagnose cytomegalovirus status with high specificity and sensitivity in both the original and validation cohorts.

The TCR originated in a woman between 18 and 30 years old in good health and CMV-seropositive. The rearranged chain carries TRBV4-1 and TRBJ1-2, with the D gene not clear enough to name. What was sequenced was PBMCs. The DNA reads as follows: TGCGCCAGCAGCCAAGGGCCTGCGGATGGCTACACCTTC. It specifies CASSQGPADGYTF.